The sample holds a few counts of the clone carrying this T cell receptor (beta chain). The antigen is not known. This sample is drawn from a study of T cell repertoires in cytomegalovirus infection. The wider study: Public TCR beta signatures marked donors with CMV infection and the matching HLA.

The CDR3 loop spans 14 amino acids. V was clipped by 5 bases and J by 7 bases, with 17 bases between them. Germline loops: CDR1 SEHNR, CDR2 FQNEAQ (reference sequence). MiXCR was run by TCRdb on the reads, yielding one entry per CDR3 protein. The table has about 770,000 distinct CDR3 sequences, about 28% seen once. The receptor comes from a human donor in good health (CMV status not recorded). Some clones in this sample may be carry-over from other donors' samples. The sample consisted of cultured CD8+ T cells from PBMCs, taken from culture after CMV antigen stimulation. The chain links TRBV7-9 to TRBJ2-5; possible D gene TRBD1, 8 bases. CDR3 sequence: CASSPPDREGTQYF. As DNA, the CDR3 is TGTGCCAGCAGCCCCCCGGACAGGGAGGGGACCCAGTACTTC.